The 22 T cell receptor beta chains reported below all come from one sample, sequenced in a study of CD4 T cells in relation to SARS-CoV-2 and coronaviruses. CD4+ T cells from unexposed donors were obtained before the COVID-19 pandemic (2011-2018). The repertoire was sequenced with immunoSEQ multiplex PCR; TCRdb's copy has only in-frame clones and lacks some. The sample records 60,000 or so clones, about 94% being singletons. Sequencing was performed on naive CD4+ T cells from PBMCs. Regarding subset: naive CD4+ T cells isolated by negative enrichment. The receptors come from a human donor in good health.

This chain connects TRBV20-1 to TRBJ2-7, with D possibly TRBD2 on 6 matching bases. The CDR3 loop spans 14 amino acids. The V end was cut by 3 bases, the J end by 0 bases, with 12 bases between. CDR1 is DFQATT and CDR2 is SNEGSKA in the germline V gene (reference sequence). For the CDR3, the DNA is TGCAGTGCTAGTCGGGGGAAGGGCTCCTACGAGCAGTACTTC. Translated, it gives CSASRGKGSYEQYF.

The chain employs TRBV27 and TRBJ2-7; no reliable D call. V lost 6 bases and J lost 2, with 14 bases in between. CDR1 is MNHEY, CDR2 SMNVEV, per germline (reference sequence). This CDR3 is 14 amino acids long. For the CDR3, the DNA is TGTGCCAGCAGCTTAACTCTCCCCGCCTACGAGCAGTACTTC. Translated, it gives CASSLTLPAYEQYF.

The chain joins TRBV5-1 to TRBJ2-1, with D possibly being TRBD1 (5 bases). The CDR3 totals 14 residues. The V end was cut by 2 bases, the J end by 6 bases, with 12 bases between. Germline V gene sequence: CDR1 SGHRS, CDR2 YFSETQ. In DNA form, the CDR3 reads TGCGCCAGCAGCTTACAACAGGTGGGCAATGAGCAGTTCTTC. Translating it yields CASSLQQVGNEQFF.

The gene calls are TRBV27 and TRBJ1-5, with D perhaps matching TRBD1 (6 bases). The length of the CDR3 is 13 residues. Per germline, CDR1 MNHEY and CDR2 SMNVEV (reference sequence). Between the trimmed V and J ends, which lost 6 bases and 7 bases, there was a span of 13 bases. The chain's CDR3 is CASSGRGRQPQHF. For the CDR3, the DNA is TGTGCCAGCAGCGGCAGGGGTAGACAGCCCCAGCATTTT.

The CDR3 region has the DNA TGCGCCAGCAGCCTCGACAGGGCTTTGGCTTATGGCTACACCTTC. Residues: CASSLDRALAYGYTF. The chain combines TRBV4-1 with TRBJ1-2; the match to TRBD1 covers 7 bases. Germline V gene sequence: CDR1 MGHRA, CDR2 YSYEKL. The CDR3 totals 15 residues. V was pared by 4 bases and J by 5 bases, with 10 bases of the junction left unmatched.

Only one count was recorded for this clone. V and J are TRBV28 and TRBJ1-2; no clear D. The CDR3 is 15 residues long. Germline CDR1 and CDR2: MDHEN and SYDVKM. With 5 bases removed from V and 5 bases from J, the gap between germline ends came to 18 bases. As DNA, the CDR3 is TGTGCCAGCAGTCGGCTGGGGAGCTCCCTTTATGGCTACACCTTC. It translates to CASSRLGSSLYGYTF.

In DNA, the CDR3 is TGCGCCAGCAGCTTGGGCACAGGGGTTAGTGAAGCCCAGCATTTT. This gives the protein CASSLGTGVSEAQHF. The chain couples TRBV5-1 to TRBJ1-5, with TRBD1 identical over 7 bases. CDR1 is SGHRS and CDR2 is YFSETQ in the germline V gene. J lost 11 bases, V lost 0 bases, and 11 bases had no gene match. This CDR3 contains 15 residues.

The V call is TRBV6-2 or TRBV6-3, the J call TRBJ1-2; no reliable D call. The ends were cut back, 4 bases at V and 2 bases at J, with 8 bases in the middle. Germline V gene data show CDR1 as MNHEY and CDR2 as SVGEGT. This CDR3 has 13 residues. The CDR3 sequence is CASSSTGNYGYTF. The CDR3 DNA follows: TGTGCCAGCAGTTCAACGGGGAACTATGGCTACACCTTC.

V and J are TRBV15 and TRBJ2-3; possibly TRBD2 for D (6 bases). The V and J ends lost 0 bases and 7 bases respectively, with 14 bases between them. Germline CDR1 and CDR2: LNHNV and YYDKDF (reference sequence). The CDR3 runs to 15 residues. CDR3 sequence (DNA): TGTGCCACCAGCAGAGATGGTCTAGCGATGAATACGCAGTATTTT. Encoded protein: CATSRDGLAMNTQYF.

The sample holds one count of this clone. V gene TRBV1 combines with J gene TRBJ2-1; the table's D call, TRBD2, has no DNA check behind it. TRBV1 is listed as a pseudogene. This CDR3 is built from 16 residues. The CDR3 nucleotides are TGCACCAGCAGCCAAGCCTCCGCGGGAGACCCCAATGAGCAGTTCTTC. It encodes CTSSQASAGDPNEQFF.

The V call is TRBV30, the J call TRBJ2-3; no clear D gene. Germline V gives CDR1 GTSNPN, CDR2 SVGIG (reference sequence). The CDR3 covers 13 residues. V was shortened by 0 bases and J by 0 bases, with 4 bases between the two germline ends. CDR3 DNA: TGTGCCTGGAGTGTCGGGAGCACAGATACGCAGTATTTT. Amino acid sequence: CAWSVGSTDTQYF.

This clone was detected a few times. The chain links TRBV18 to TRBJ1-1, with D unresolved. Trimming cost V 3 bases and J 0 bases, with 14 bases left between them. Germline V gene data show CDR1 as KGHSH and CDR2 as LQKENI. The CDR3 consists of 16 residues. The CDR3 DNA reads TGTGCCAGCTCACCTTCGGTTGGGCAGATGAACACTGAAGCTTTCTTT. This encodes CASSPSVGQMNTEAFF. The variable domain in full, with the rest retrieved from reference TRBV18 and TRBJ1-1, is NAGVMQNPRHLVRRRGQEARLRCSPMKGHSHVYWYRQLPEEGLKFMVYLQKENIIDESGMPKERFSAEFPKEGPSILRIQQVVRGDSAAYFCASSPSVGQMNTEAFFGQGTRLTVV.

This chain connects TRBV27 to TRBJ2-3; 11 nucleotides agree with TRBD2. Trimming at V came to 6 bases and at J to 7 bases, leaving 9 bases not matched to a gene. The CDR3 consists of 15 residues. Germline V gene data show CDR1 as MNHEY and CDR2 as SMNVEV (reference sequence). CDR3 sequence reads: CASSPRGLAANTQYF. The CDR3 DNA follows: TGTGCCAGCAGCCCCAGGGGACTAGCGGCTAATACGCAGTATTTT.

V is TRBV6-5 and J is TRBJ2-1; 11 bases are a match to TRBD2. The germline V gene has CDR1 MNHEY and CDR2 SVGAGI. The CDR3 consists of 16 residues. J gave up 12 bases and V 0 bases, and 10 bases lay outside the gene matches. The CDR3 region is CASSYSGLAGPRPQFF. CDR3 bases: TGTGCCAGCAGTTACTCTGGACTAGCGGGCCCCAGACCGCAGTTCTTC.

The sample holds one count of this clone. The rearrangement uses TRBV18 and TRBJ2-7; D might be TRBD2 (5 bases). Deletions cut 5 bases from V and 5 bases from J, with 19 bases between. This CDR3 spans 15 amino acids. The germline V gene encodes CDR1 KGHSH and CDR2 LQKENI. CDR3: CASSTTRGPEDEQYF. The DNA for the CDR3 is TGTGCCAGCTCAACGACGAGAGGGCCGGAGGACGAGCAGTACTTC.

J is TRBJ2-7 and V is TRBV2; possible D gene TRBD2, 6 bases. Trimming left V 6 bases short and J 3 bases short, with 12 bases between. The CDR3 covers 13 residues. Germline V lookup: CDR1 SNHLY, CDR2 FYNNEI. CDR3 loop: CASRGTGYYEQYF. The CDR3, as DNA: TGTGCCAGCAGGGGGACTGGTTACTACGAGCAGTACTTC.

The chain combines TRBV11-2 with TRBJ1-1; D not resolved. V was clipped by 1 base and J by 1 base, with 10 bases between them. Germline V gene data show CDR1 as SGHAT and CDR2 as FQNNGV. The CDR3 consists of 15 residues. DNA for the CDR3: TGTGCCAGCAGCTTAGCGGCTCAGTCGAACACTGAAGCTTTCTTT. Amino acid sequence: CASSLAAQSNTEAFF.

This rearrangement joins TRBV18 to TRBJ2-5; D uncertain. The germline V gene has CDR1 KGHSH and CDR2 LQKENI. The V end lost 4 bases, the J end lost 1 base, and 10 bases lay between the germline ends. CDR3 length equals 14 residues. CDR3 in DNA: TGTGCCAGCTCACTATTGTCAATCCAAGAGACCCAGTACTTC. This gives the protein CASSLLSIQETQYF.

This chain connects TRBV7-3 to TRBJ1-1; 7 positions match TRBD1. Germline-derived CDR1 and CDR2 are SGHTA and FQGTGA. This CDR3 region has 13 residues. Losses at the gene ends were 4 bases for V and 4 bases for J; bases not matched to a gene: 3. CDR3 amino acids: CASSSGGSTEAFF. The CDR3 DNA sequence: TGTGCCAGCAGCTCAGGGGGGAGCACTGAAGCTTTCTTT. Together with reference TRBV7-3 and TRBJ1-1, the CDR3 gives the full variable domain: GAGVSQTPSNKVTEKGKYVELRCDPISGHTALYWYRQSLGQGPEFLIYFQGTGAADDSGLPNDRFFAVRPEGSVSTLKIQRTERGDSAVYLCASSSGGSTEAFFGQGTRLTVV.

The V call is TRBV2, the J call TRBJ2-5; D perhaps matches TRBD2 (7 bases). CDR1 is SNHLY, CDR2 FYNNEI, per germline. CDR3 length: 14 residues. The V end was cut by 3 bases, the J end by 1 base, with 9 bases between. CDR3 sequence: CASSDRGGQETQYF. The CDR3 DNA follows: TGTGCCAGCAGTGATAGGGGGGGCCAAGAGACCCAGTACTTC. Based on the CDR3 plus reference TRBV2 and TRBJ2-5, the full variable domain is EPEVTQTPSHQVTQMGQEVILRCVPISNHLYFYWYRQILGQKVEFLVSFYNNEISEKSEIFDDQFSVERPDGSNFTLKIRSTKLEDSAMYFCASSDRGGQETQYFGPGTRLLVL.

The J gene is TRBJ1-2, the V gene TRBV10-3; no definite D call. The CDR3 spans 18 residues. From germline, CDR1 is ENHRY and CDR2 SYGVKD. The ends were cut back, 3 bases at V and 10 bases at J, with 30 bases in the middle. CDR3 nucleotides: TGTGCCATCAGTGACGTCGGAGGCTCACGGGGAGAACTGGGATCCTACACCTTC. Translating it yields CAISDVGGSRGELGSYTF.

This clone was recorded once. V is TRBV6-4 and J is TRBJ1-3; no clear D. The V and J ends lost 3 bases and 4 bases respectively, with 13 bases between them. The V gene's germline CDR1 is MRHNA and CDR2 SNTAGT. CDR3 length: 15 amino acids. CDR3 sequence (DNA): TGTGCCAGCAGTGAAACCTCACAGCCAGGAAACACCATATATTTT. Its translation is CASSETSQPGNTIYF.